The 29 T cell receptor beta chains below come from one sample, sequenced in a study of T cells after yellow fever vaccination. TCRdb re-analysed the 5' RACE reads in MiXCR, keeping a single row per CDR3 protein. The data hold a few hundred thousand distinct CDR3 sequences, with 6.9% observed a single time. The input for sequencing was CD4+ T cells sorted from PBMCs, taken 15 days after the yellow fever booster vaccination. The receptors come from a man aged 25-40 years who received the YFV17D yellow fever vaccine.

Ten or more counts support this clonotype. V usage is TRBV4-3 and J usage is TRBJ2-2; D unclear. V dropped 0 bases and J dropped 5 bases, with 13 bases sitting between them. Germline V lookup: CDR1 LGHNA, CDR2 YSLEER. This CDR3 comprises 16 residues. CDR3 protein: CASSQEGTISTGELFF. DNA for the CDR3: TGCGCCAGCAGCCAAGAAGGCACTATCTCAACCGGGGAGCTGTTTTTT.

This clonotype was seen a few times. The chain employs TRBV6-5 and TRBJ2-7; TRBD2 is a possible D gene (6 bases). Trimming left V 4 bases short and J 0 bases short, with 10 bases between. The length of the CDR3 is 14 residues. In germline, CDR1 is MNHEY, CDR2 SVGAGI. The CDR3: CASSWDLPSYEQYF. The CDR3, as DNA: TGTGCCAGCAGTTGGGACTTACCCTCCTACGAGCAGTACTTC.

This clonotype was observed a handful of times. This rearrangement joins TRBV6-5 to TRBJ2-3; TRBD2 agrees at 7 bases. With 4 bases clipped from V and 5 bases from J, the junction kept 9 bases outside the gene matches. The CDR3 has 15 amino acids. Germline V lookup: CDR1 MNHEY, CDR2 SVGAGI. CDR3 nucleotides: TGTGCCAGCAGTTCCCTAGCGGCCATGAGAGATACGCAGTATTTT. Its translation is CASSSLAAMRDTQYF.

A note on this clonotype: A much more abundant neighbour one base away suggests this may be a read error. In nucleotides, the CDR3 is TGCTGTGTCCAGCGGCTAGCGGGGAACACCGGGGAGCTGTTTTTT. Protein product: CCVQRLAGNTGELFF. The chain employs TRBV20-1 and TRBJ2-2; 8 nucleotides align to TRBD2. From germline, CDR1 is DFQATT and CDR2 SNEGSKA (reference sequence). The CDR3 has 15 amino acids.

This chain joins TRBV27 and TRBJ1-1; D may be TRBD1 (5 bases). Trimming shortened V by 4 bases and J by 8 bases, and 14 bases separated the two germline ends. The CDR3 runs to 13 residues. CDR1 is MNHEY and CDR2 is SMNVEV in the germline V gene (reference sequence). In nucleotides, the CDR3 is TGTGCCAGCAGTTCGCTGGGACCGGCAGAAGCTTTCTTT. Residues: CASSSLGPAEAFF.

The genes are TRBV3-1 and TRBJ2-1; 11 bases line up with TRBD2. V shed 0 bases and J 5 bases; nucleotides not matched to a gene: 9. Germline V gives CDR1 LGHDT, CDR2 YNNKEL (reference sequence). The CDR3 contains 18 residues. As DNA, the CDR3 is TGTGCCAGCAGCCAAGACGGAAAACTAGCGGGAGTGGACAATGAGCAGTTCTTC. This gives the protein CASSQDGKLAGVDNEQFF.

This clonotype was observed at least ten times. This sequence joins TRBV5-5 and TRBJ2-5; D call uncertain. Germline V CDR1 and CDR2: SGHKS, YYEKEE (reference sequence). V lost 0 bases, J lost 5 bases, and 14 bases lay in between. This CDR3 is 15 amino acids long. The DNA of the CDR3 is TGTGCCAGCAGCTTGGCAGCCGTAGGGCGGGAGACCCAGTACTTC. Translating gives CASSLAAVGRETQYF.

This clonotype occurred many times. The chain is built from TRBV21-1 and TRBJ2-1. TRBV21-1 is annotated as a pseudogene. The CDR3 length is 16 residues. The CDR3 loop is CASSKKTEPSYNEQFF. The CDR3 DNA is TGTGCCAGCAGCAAAAAGACCGAGCCGTCCTACAATGAGCAGTTCTTC.

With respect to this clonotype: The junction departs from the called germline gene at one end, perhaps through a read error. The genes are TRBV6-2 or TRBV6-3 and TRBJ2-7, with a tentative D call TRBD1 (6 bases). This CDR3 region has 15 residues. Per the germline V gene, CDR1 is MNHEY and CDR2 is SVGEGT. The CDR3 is CPSSYAGTLNYEQYF. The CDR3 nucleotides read TGTCCCAGCAGTTACGCCGGGACACTTAACTACGAGCAGTACTTC.

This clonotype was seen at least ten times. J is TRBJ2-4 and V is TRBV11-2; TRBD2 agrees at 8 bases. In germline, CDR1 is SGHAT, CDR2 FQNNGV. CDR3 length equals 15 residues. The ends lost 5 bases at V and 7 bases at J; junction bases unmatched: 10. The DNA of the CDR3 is TGTGCCAGCAGCGTAACCGGGACTAGTTTGAACATTCAGTACTTC. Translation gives CASSVTGTSLNIQYF. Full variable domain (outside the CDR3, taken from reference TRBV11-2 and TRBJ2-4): EAGVAQSPRYKIIEKRQSVAFWCNPISGHATLYWYQQILGQGPKLLIQFQNNGVVDDSQLPKDRFSAERLKGVDSTLKIQPAKLEDSAVYLCASSVTGTSLNIQYFGAGTRLSVL.

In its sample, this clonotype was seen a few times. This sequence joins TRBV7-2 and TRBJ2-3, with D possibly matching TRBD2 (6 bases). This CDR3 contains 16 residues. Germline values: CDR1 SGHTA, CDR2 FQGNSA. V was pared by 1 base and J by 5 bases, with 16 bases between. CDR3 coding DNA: TGTGCCAGCAGCTTAGTCTATGGGAGGATAGGAGATACGCAGTATTTT. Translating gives CASSLVYGRIGDTQYF.

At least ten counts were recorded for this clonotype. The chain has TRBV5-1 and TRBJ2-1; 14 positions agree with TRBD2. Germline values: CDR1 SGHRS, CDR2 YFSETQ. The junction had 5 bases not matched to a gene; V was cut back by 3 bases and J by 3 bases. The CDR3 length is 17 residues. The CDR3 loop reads CASSSTSGRAFYNEQFF. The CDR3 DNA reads TGCGCCAGCAGCTCGACTAGCGGGAGGGCCTTCTACAATGAGCAGTTCTTC.

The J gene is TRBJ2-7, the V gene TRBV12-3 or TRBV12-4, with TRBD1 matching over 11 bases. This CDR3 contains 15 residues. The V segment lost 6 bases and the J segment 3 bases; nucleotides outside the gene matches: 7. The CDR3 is CASSPGQGAVYEQYF. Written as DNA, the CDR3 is TGTGCCAGCAGCCCAGGACAGGGGGCAGTCTACGAGCAGTACTTC.

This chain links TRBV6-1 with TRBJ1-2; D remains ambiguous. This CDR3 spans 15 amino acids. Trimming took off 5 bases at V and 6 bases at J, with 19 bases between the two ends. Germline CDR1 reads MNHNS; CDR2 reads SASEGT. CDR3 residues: CASSQQRVSPDGYTF. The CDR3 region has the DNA TGTGCCAGCAGTCAACAAAGGGTCAGCCCGGATGGCTACACCTTC.

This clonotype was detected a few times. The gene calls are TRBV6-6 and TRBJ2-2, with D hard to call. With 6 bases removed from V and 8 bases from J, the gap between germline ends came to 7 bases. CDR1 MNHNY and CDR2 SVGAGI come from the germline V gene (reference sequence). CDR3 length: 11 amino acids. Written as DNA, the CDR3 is TGTGCCAGCAGATCGCATGGGGAGCTGTTTTTT. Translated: CASRSHGELFF.

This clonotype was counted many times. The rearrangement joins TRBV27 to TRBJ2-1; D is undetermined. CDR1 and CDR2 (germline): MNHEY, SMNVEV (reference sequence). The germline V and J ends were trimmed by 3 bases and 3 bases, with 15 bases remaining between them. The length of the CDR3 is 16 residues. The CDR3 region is CASSFMGRRNYNEQFF. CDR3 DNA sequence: TGTGCCAGCAGTTTTATGGGCAGACGGAACTACAATGAGCAGTTCTTC.

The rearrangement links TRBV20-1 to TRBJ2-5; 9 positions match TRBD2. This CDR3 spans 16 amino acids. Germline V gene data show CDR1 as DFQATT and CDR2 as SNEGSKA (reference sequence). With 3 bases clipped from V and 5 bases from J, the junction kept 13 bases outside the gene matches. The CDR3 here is CSARGGREVKGETQYF. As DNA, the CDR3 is TGCAGTGCTAGGGGCGGGAGGGAGGTTAAGGGTGAGACCCAGTACTTC.

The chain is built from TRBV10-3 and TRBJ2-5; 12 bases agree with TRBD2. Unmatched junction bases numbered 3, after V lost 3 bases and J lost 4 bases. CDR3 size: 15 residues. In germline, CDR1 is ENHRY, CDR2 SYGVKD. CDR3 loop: CAISEPSGRGETQYF. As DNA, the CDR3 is TGTGCCATCAGTGAACCTAGCGGGAGGGGAGAGACCCAGTACTTC.

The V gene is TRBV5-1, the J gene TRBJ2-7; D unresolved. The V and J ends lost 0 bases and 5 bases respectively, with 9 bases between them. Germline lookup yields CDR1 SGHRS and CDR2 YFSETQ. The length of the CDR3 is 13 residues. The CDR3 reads CASSLGVRDEQYF. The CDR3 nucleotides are TGCGCCAGCAGCTTGGGGGTGAGAGACGAGCAGTACTTC.

CDR3 sequence (DNA): TGCGCCAGCAGCTACGGGGGCGAGTACGAGCAGTACTTC. Amino acids: CASSYGGEYEQYF. The chain employs TRBV5-1 and TRBJ2-7; either TRBD1 or TRBD2 may supply D (6 bases each). Germline CDR1 SGHRS, CDR2 YFSETQ. The CDR3 spans 13 residues. V gave up 3 bases and J gave up 4 bases, with 11 bases separating them. Complete variable domain (other parts from reference TRBV5-1 and TRBJ2-7): KAGVTQTPRYLIKTRGQQVTLSCSPISGHRSVSWYQQTPGQGLQFLFEYFSETQRNKGNFPGRFSGRQFSNSRSEMNVSTLELGDSALYLCASSYGGEYEQYFGPGTRLTVT.

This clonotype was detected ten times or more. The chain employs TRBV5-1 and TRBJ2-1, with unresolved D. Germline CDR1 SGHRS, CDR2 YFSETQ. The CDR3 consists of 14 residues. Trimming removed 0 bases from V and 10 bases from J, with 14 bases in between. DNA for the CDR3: TGCGCCAGCAGCTTGGTTGCGTCTACCCAGGAGCAGTTCTTC. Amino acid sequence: CASSLVASTQEQFF.

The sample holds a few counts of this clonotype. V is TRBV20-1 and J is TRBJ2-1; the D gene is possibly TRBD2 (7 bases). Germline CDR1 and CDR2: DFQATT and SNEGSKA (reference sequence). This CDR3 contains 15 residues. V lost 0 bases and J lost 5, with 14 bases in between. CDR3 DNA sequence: TGCAGTGCTAGAGATGGGAGCGGGACAAACAATGAGCAGTTCTTC. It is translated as CSARDGSGTNNEQFF.

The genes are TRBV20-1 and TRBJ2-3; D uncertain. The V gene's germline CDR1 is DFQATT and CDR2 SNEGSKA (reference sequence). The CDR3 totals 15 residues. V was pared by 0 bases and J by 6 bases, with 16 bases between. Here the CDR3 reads CSARDLDSIRDTQYF. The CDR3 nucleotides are TGCAGTGCTAGAGATTTGGATTCAATTAGGGATACGCAGTATTTT.

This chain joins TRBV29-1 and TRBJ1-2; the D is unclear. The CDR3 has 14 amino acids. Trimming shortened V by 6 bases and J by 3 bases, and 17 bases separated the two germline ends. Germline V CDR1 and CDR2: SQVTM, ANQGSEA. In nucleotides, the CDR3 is TGCAGCGTGTCCGCTCTCCGCTCAGACTATGGCTACACCTTC. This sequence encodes CSVSALRSDYGYTF.

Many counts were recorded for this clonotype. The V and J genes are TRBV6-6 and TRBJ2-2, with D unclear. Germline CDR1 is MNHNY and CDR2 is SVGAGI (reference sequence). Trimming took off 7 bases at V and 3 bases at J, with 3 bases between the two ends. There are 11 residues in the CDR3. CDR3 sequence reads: CASKDTGELFF. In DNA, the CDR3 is TGTGCCAGCAAGGACACCGGGGAGCTGTTTTTT.

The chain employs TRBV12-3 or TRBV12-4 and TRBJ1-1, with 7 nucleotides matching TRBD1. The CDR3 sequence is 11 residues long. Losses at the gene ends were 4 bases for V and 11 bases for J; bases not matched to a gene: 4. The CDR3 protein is CASSSTGQAFF. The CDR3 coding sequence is TGTGCCAGCAGTTCGACAGGGCAGGCTTTCTTT.

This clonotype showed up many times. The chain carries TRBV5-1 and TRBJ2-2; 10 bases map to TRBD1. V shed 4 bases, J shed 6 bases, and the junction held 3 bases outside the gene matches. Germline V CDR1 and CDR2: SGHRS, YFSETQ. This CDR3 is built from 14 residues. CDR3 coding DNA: TGCGCCAGCAGCAATGGACAGGGGGCCGGGGAGCTGTTTTTT. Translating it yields CASSNGQGAGELFF.

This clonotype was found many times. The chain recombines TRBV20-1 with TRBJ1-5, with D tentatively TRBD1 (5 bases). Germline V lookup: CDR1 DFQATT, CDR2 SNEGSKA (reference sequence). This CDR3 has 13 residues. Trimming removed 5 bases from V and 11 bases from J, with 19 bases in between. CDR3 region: CSAGTGATGAQHF. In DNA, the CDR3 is TGCAGTGCTGGAACAGGCGCCACGGGAGCCCAGCATTTT.

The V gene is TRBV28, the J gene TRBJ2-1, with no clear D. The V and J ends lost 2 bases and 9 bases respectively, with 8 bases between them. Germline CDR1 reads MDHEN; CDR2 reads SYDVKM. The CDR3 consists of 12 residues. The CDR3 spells CASSLNRAEQFF. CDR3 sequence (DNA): TGTGCCAGCAGTTTAAACCGGGCTGAGCAGTTCTTC.